This TCR beta chain was identified during a study of Tregs in tolerant kidney transplant recipients. Using immunoSEQ multiplex PCR, the repertoire was profiled, and TCRdb retains in-frame clones only, with some absent. The repertoire holds tens of thousands of clones, with approximately 89% as singletons. Overall study findings and caveats: In tolerant patients, donor-specific Tregs outgrew total Tregs, suggesting antigen-driven expansion.

Germline CDR1 KGHSH, CDR2 LQKENI. V shed 2 bases and J shed 2 bases, with 7 bases lying between them. The CDR3 loop spans 14 amino acids. Unstimulated Tregs (CD4+CD25+CD127-) and CD4+CD25- non-Tregs were sorted from PBMCs. Thawed PBMCs were rested overnight at 37°C with 150 to 200 IU/ml IL-2 before regulatory T cell sorting. Details on this clone: Its cognate antigen is unknown.

The receptor's source is a human donor who received a combined kidney and bone marrow transplant. Here the sequenced sample was Tregs from blood, taken before the transplant. This chain links TRBV18 with TRBJ2-1; D remains ambiguous. The CDR3 DNA reads TGTGCCAGCTCACCAGCGGCCCCCTACAATGAGCAGTTCTTC. It codes for CASSPAAPYNEQFF.